Presented here are 11 T cell receptor beta chains from one specimen sequenced in a study of blood T cells in healthy people across ages. Primers used in a second PCR of about 6 to 11 cycles were a sample-barcoded 5' primer and a J-beta primer mix. One entry per CDR3 protein, called by TCRdb with MiXCR from the 5' RACE reads. The sample shows fewer than 700,000 distinct CDR3 sequences, around 48% of them seen only once. Material: blood. These receptor sequences come from a man older than 75 in good health.

This chain links TRBV20-1 with TRBJ2-3; 7 bases match TRBD2. This CDR3 is built from 15 residues. The germline V gene has CDR1 DFQATT and CDR2 SNEGSKA (reference sequence). The V and J ends lost 6 bases and 1 base, in that order; junction bases with no gene match: 10. The CDR3 DNA sequence: TGCAGTGCCACCCCGGGAGGTGTAGGCACAGATACGCAGTATTTT. It encodes CSATPGGVGTDTQYF.

The chain has TRBV9 and TRBJ2-3; TRBD2 agrees at 9 bases. The CDR3 consists of 15 residues. Germline V lookup: CDR1 SGDLS, CDR2 YYNGEE. With 2 bases clipped from V and 4 bases from J, the junction kept 5 bases outside the gene matches. CDR3 in amino acids: CASSVASGNADTQYF. The CDR3 DNA follows: TGTGCCAGCAGCGTGGCTAGCGGGAACGCAGATACGCAGTATTTT. Complete variable domain (other parts from reference TRBV9 and TRBJ2-3): DSGVTQTPKHLITATGQRVTLRCSPRSGDLSVYWYQQSLDQGLQFLIQYYNGEERAKGNILERFSAQQFPDLHSELNLSSLELGDSALYFCASSVASGNADTQYFGPGTRLTVL.

This clonotype has only a few counts. The chain combines TRBV28 with TRBJ1-1, with D unresolved. The germline CDR1 and CDR2 sequences are MDHEN and SYDVKM. The CDR3 is 12 amino acids. The V and J ends lost 3 bases and 7 bases respectively, with 9 bases between them. Here the CDR3 reads CASSLVGSEAFF. The CDR3 nucleotides read TGTGCCAGCAGTTTGGTGGGAAGTGAAGCTTTCTTT.

J is TRBJ1-2 and V is TRBV7-9; perhaps TRBD1 as D (5 bases). The CDR3 has 14 residues. V was cut by 4 bases and J by 4 bases, with 13 bases left in between. The germline V gene has CDR1 SEHNR and CDR2 FQNEAQ (reference sequence). The CDR3 bases are TGTGCCAGCAGCTATCAGGGTAACCCCTATGGCTACACCTTC. This sequence encodes CASSYQGNPYGYTF.

A word on this clonotype: It may be a read error: a sequence one base away is much more abundant. The V and J genes are TRBV28 and TRBJ2-3; 9 bases map to TRBD1. This CDR3 spans 14 amino acids. CDR1 and CDR2 from the germline V gene are MDHEN and SYDVKM. The CDR3 sequence is CAGSEDRGADTQYF. CDR3 coding DNA: TGTGCCGGCAGTGAAGACAGGGGGGCAGATACGCAGTATTTT.

The table lists this clonotype with a few counts. The rearrangement uses TRBV7-9 and TRBJ2-5; the D is unclear. Germline values: CDR1 SEHNR, CDR2 FQNEAQ (reference sequence). Trimming removed 5 bases from V and 11 bases from J, with 12 bases in between. This CDR3 spans 11 amino acids. In DNA form, the CDR3 reads TGTGCCAGCAGCGCCTCCTATCAGCAGTACTTC. This sequence encodes CASSASYQQYF. The full variable domain, in which reference TRBV7-9 and TRBJ2-5 provide the parts outside the CDR3, is DTGVSQNPRHKITKRGQNVTFRCDPISEHNRLYWYRQTLGQGPEFLTYFQNEAQLEKSRLLSDRFSAERPKGSFSTLEIQRTEQGDSAMYLCASSASYQQYFGPGTRLLVL.

Of note for this clonotype: One junction end does not reproduce the germline sequence, and a read error may be involved. V usage is TRBV7-3 and J usage is TRBJ1-1; TRBD1 matches at 8 bases. Germline CDR1 reads SGHTA; CDR2 reads FQGTGA. The CDR3 runs to 13 residues. In nucleotides, the CDR3 is TGTGTCAGCGGACAGGGTGGGAACACTGAAGCTTTCTTT. This encodes CVSGQGGNTEAFF.

This clonotype has only a few counts. The CDR3 spells CASSLGQQASLWEQYF. The CDR3 DNA sequence: TGTGCCAGCAGCTTGGGCCAACAGGCCTCGCTATGGGAGCAGTACTTC. This chain joins TRBV7-2 and TRBJ2-4; D possibly uses TRBD1 or TRBD2 (5 bases each). Trimming shortened V by 3 bases and J by 13 bases, and 25 bases separated the two germline ends. This CDR3 spans 16 amino acids. The germline gives CDR1 SGHTA, CDR2 FQGNSA.

This clonotype was observed many times. This chain connects TRBV7-2 to TRBJ1-6; D is uncertain. The length of the CDR3 is 15 residues. Per the germline V gene, CDR1 is SGHTA and CDR2 is FQGNSA. V gave up 3 bases and J gave up 7 bases, with 13 bases separating them. CDR3 nucleotides: TGTGCCAGCAGCTTGGCCGGACCCCCCAATTCACCCCTCCACTTT. Translating gives CASSLAGPPNSPLHF.

The chain has TRBV20-1 and TRBJ2-2; D is unresolved. Deletions cut 0 bases from V and 1 base from J, with 3 bases between. The CDR3 is 13 residues long. Per germline, CDR1 DFQATT and CDR2 SNEGSKA (reference sequence). CDR3 residues: CSARDKNTGELFF. The CDR3 DNA follows: TGCAGTGCTAGAGACAAGAACACCGGGGAGCTGTTTTTT.

The V and J genes are TRBV12-3 or TRBV12-4 and TRBJ1-4; D is ambiguous. The V gene lost 7 bases and the J gene lost 3 bases, with 9 bases spanning the gap. The CDR3 is made up of 13 amino acids. CDR3 region: CASTGSSNEKLFF. Written as DNA, the CDR3 is TGTGCCAGCACGGGCAGCTCTAATGAAAAACTGTTTTTT.